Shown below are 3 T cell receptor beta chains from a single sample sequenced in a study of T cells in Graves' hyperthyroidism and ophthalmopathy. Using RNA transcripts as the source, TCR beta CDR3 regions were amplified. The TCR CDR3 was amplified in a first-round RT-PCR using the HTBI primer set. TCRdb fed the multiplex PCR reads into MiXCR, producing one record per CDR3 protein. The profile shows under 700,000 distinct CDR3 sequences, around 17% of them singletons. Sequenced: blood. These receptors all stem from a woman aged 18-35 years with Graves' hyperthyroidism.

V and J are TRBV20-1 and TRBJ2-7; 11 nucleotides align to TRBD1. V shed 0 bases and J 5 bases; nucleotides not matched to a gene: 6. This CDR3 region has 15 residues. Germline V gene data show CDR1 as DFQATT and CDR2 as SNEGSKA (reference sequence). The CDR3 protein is CSARDWDRGINEQYF. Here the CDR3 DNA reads TGCAGTGCTAGAGATTGGGACAGGGGGATCAACGAGCAGTACTTC.

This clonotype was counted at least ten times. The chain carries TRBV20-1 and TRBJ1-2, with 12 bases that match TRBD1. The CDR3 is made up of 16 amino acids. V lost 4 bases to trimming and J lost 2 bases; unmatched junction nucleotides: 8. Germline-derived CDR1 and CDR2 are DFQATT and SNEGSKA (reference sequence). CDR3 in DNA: TGCAGTGCTAATCGGGACAGGGGGCAAGGAAACTATGGCTACACCTTC. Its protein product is CSANRDRGQGNYGYTF.

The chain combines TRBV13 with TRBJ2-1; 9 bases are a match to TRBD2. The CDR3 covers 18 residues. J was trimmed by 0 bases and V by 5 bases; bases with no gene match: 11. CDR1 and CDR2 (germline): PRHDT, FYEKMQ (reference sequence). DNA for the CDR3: TGTGCCAGCAGCCCCCGACTAGCGGACGTAAGCTCCTACAATGAGCAGTTCTTC. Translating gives CASSPRLADVSSYNEQFF.